These 30 T cell receptor beta chains share one sample of origin, sequenced in a study of CD8+CD57+ T cells in acquired aplastic anemia. The study profiled TCR beta VDJ and CDR3 using genomic DNA as template. TCRdb analysed the reads with MiXCR anew, one entry per CDR3 protein. The sample records about 20,000 distinct CDR3 sequences, 40% being singletons. Whoever was chosen for sequencing had shown CD8+CD57+ cell expansion by flow cytometry. The antigens of these receptors remain unknown. Study-wide findings and caveats: Compared with total CD4+ and CD8+ cell pools, patient CD8+CD57+ cells were less diverse.

The sequencing input was CD8+CD57+ T cells sorted from PBMCs. The subset denotes: bead-enriched CD8+CD57+ effector memory T cells from SAA patients. Receptors originate from a human donor with aplastic anemia.

The chain joins TRBV5-4 to TRBJ2-7; 12 bases fit TRBD1. This CDR3 region has 15 residues. The germline V gene has CDR1 SGHNT and CDR2 YYREEE (reference sequence). With 5 bases clipped from V and 0 bases from J, the junction kept 3 bases outside the gene matches. The CDR3 DNA is TGTGCCAGCAGGCGGGACAGGGGGCTCTCCTACGAGCAGTACTTC. Translation gives CASRRDRGLSYEQYF.

This clonotype came up many times. The chain uses TRBV20-1 and TRBJ2-3, with TRBD2 as a possible D gene (5 bases). This CDR3 comprises 13 residues. With 3 bases removed from V and 1 base from J, the gap between germline ends came to 8 bases. Germline V CDR1 and CDR2: DFQATT, SNEGSKA (reference sequence). The CDR3 loop is CSASGRGTDTQYF. CDR3 in DNA: TGCAGTGCTAGCGGGCGGGGCACAGATACGCAGTATTTT.

In regard to this clonotype: In this CDR3 the conserved last residue, phenylalanine or tryptophan, is missing, so a read error is likely. This chain links TRBV12-3 or TRBV12-4 with TRBJ2-5; TRBD2 might be the D (7 bases). The CDR3 is 16 residues long. V lost 3 bases and J lost 5, with 19 bases in between. The CDR3 DNA sequence: TGTGCCAGCAGTTTTGCGTCCTCGGGGGGCGGGGAGACCCAGTACCTC. Amino acids: CASSFASSGGGETQYL.

This sequence joins TRBV10-3 and TRBJ1-2; tentatively, D is TRBD1 (5 bases). Germline V CDR1 and CDR2: ENHRY, SYGVKD. Trimming left V 0 bases short and J 2 bases short, with 10 bases between. This CDR3 has 15 amino acids. CDR3 residues: CAISESGEENYGYTF. DNA for the CDR3: TGTGCCATCAGTGAGTCGGGGGAGGAGAACTATGGCTACACCTTC.

In this sample, this clonotype turned up a few times. J is TRBJ1-6 and V is TRBV7-2; 7 bases fit TRBD1. Germline trimming cut 5 bases from V and 0 bases from J; bases unmatched to any gene: 4. Per germline, CDR1 SGHTA and CDR2 FQGNSA. The CDR3 extends over 16 amino acids. DNA of the CDR3: TGTGCCAGCAGCCGCAGGGGGAGCTCCTATAATTCACCCCTCCACTTT. It specifies CASSRRGSSYNSPLHF.

In this sample, this clonotype turned up once. The chain employs TRBV6-4 and TRBJ2-1; TRBD1 matches at 11 bases. The V gene's germline CDR1 is MRHNA and CDR2 SNTAGT. Losses at the gene ends were 0 bases for V and 3 bases for J; bases not matched to a gene: 1. The CDR3 length is 16 residues. The CDR3 region is CASSDSGTGGYNEQFF. In nucleotides, the CDR3 is TGTGCCAGCAGTGACTCAGGGACAGGGGGCTACAATGAGCAGTTCTTC.

This rearrangement joins TRBV24-1 to TRBJ1-5; D may be TRBD1 (6 bases). V lost 4 bases and J 1 base, leaving 13 bases between the germline ends. CDR1 and CDR2 from the germline V gene are KGHDR and SFDVKD. This CDR3 spans 16 amino acids. The CDR3 spells CATSDSGAGSNQPQHF. The DNA of the CDR3 is TGTGCCACCAGTGACTCAGGGGCGGGAAGCAATCAGCCCCAGCATTTT.

This clonotype was seen at least ten times. The chain has TRBV7-9 and TRBJ1-4, with 8 bases that match TRBD1. The CDR3 has 16 amino acids. Trimming cost V 5 bases and J 8 bases; bases outside gene matches: 13. The germline V gene encodes CDR1 SEHNR and CDR2 FQNEAQ (reference sequence). The CDR3 region has the DNA TGTGCCAGCAGCCTTCTGACAGGGGCTTGGAACGAAAAACTGTTTTTT. Translation gives CASSLLTGAWNEKLFF.

The rearrangement joins TRBV6-1 to TRBJ2-5; 10 positions match TRBD2. This CDR3 is built from 15 residues. J gave up 2 bases and V 7 bases, and 7 bases lay outside the gene matches. Germline CDR1 is MNHNS and CDR2 is SASEGT. The CDR3 reads CASNPSGGSQETQYF. CDR3 in DNA: TGTGCCAGCAACCCTAGCGGGGGCTCACAAGAGACCCAGTACTTC.

This clonotype was seen a few times. The CDR3 sequence is CASSRDRGTGELFF. The CDR3 DNA is TGCGCCAGCAGCCGGGACAGGGGCACCGGGGAGCTGTTTTTT. This chain links TRBV10-1 with TRBJ2-2; 10 nucleotides agree with TRBD1. Looked up from germline, CDR1 is WNHNN and CDR2 is SYGVQD (reference sequence). The V and J ends lost 6 bases and 4 bases, in that order; junction bases with no gene match: 2. The length of the CDR3 is 14 residues.

This chain links TRBV7-2 with TRBJ2-7; D is tentatively TRBD1 or TRBD2 (7 bases each). Germline CDR1 and CDR2: SGHTA and FQGNSA. V was pared by 5 bases and J by 2 bases, with 16 bases between. The CDR3 runs to 15 residues. The CDR3 here is CASSQVGGGTYEQYF. The CDR3 coding sequence is TGTGCCAGCAGCCAAGTGGGAGGGGGCACCTACGAGCAGTACTTC.

This clonotype was detected only a few times. The V and J genes are TRBV7-3 and TRBJ2-1, with unresolved D. The germline V gene encodes CDR1 SGHTA and CDR2 FQGTGA. V gave up 5 bases and J gave up 0 bases, with 11 bases separating them. The CDR3 totals 15 residues. CDR3 bases: TGTGCCAGCAGCGCTAGAGGTAGCTCCTACAATGAGCAGTTCTTC. It encodes CASSARGSSYNEQFF.

This CDR3 reads CSAKHASRVVNEQFF. As DNA, the CDR3 is TGCAGTGCTAAGCACGCTAGCCGGGTTGTAAATGAGCAGTTCTTC. V gene TRBV20-1 combines with J gene TRBJ2-1; D may be TRBD2 (5 bases). This CDR3 is built from 15 residues. The germline gives CDR1 DFQATT, CDR2 SNEGSKA (reference sequence). Trimming removed 4 bases from V and 7 bases from J, with 20 bases in between.

The chain uses TRBV5-1 and TRBJ1-5; D is perhaps TRBD1 (5 bases). The germline gives CDR1 SGHRS, CDR2 YFSETQ. V was pared by 4 bases and J by 5 bases, with 10 bases between. The CDR3 is made up of 13 amino acids. The CDR3 here is CASSRDGYQPQHF. Here the CDR3 DNA reads TGCGCCAGCAGCCGGGACGGGTATCAGCCCCAGCATTTT.

This clonotype was detected only a few times. The J gene is TRBJ2-5, the V gene TRBV7-2; 7 nucleotides line up with TRBD2. This CDR3 contains 16 residues. Germline V gene sequence: CDR1 SGHTA, CDR2 FQGNSA. V was clipped by 1 base and J by 4 bases; unmatched bases: 9. CDR3 sequence: CASSLGDWGGAETQYF. As DNA, the CDR3 is TGTGCCAGCAGCTTAGGGGACTGGGGAGGGGCAGAGACCCAGTACTTC.

This clonotype was observed a few times. The V call is TRBV7-8, the J call TRBJ2-3; D not resolved. Trimming pared 5 bases from V and 4 bases from J, leaving 19 bases between. The germline V gene encodes CDR1 SGHVS and CDR2 FQNEAQ. CDR3 length: 16 amino acids. Here the CDR3 DNA reads TGTGCCAGCAGCCCGATAAATCGCCTGGCTTCAGATACGCAGTATTTT. Protein: CASSPINRLASDTQYF.

This clonotype has more than one count but fewer than ten. This sequence joins TRBV2 and TRBJ2-7; D remains ambiguous. The germline V gene has CDR1 SNHLY and CDR2 FYNNEI. V lost 0 bases to trimming and J lost 3 bases, with 15 bases between them. This CDR3 is built from 16 residues. The CDR3 sequence: CASSEARPRLLYEQYV. The CDR3 DNA reads TGTGCCAGCAGTGAAGCAAGGCCCAGGTTACTCTACGAGCAGTACGTC.

The table lists this clonotype with a few counts. The chain employs TRBV5-1 and TRBJ2-3; D gene uncertain. Germline lookup yields CDR1 SGHRS and CDR2 YFSETQ. The CDR3 totals 14 residues. V was cut by 4 bases and J by 0 bases, with 9 bases left in between. This CDR3 is CASSPGPSTDTQYF. The CDR3 nucleotides read TGCGCCAGCAGCCCGGGCCCTAGCACAGATACGCAGTATTTT.

V is TRBV7-2 and J is TRBJ1-5; D not resolved. The CDR3 totals 15 residues. V was shortened by 3 bases and J by 0 bases, with 9 bases between the two germline ends. Germline V gene data show CDR1 as SGHTA and CDR2 as FQGNSA. In DNA, the CDR3 is TGTGCCAGCAGCTTGAACGGGAATAGCAATCAGCCCCAGCATTTT. Translated: CASSLNGNSNQPQHF.

The chain couples TRBV20-1 to TRBJ1-4, with 9 bases identical to TRBD1. The V segment lost 6 bases and the J segment 10 bases; nucleotides outside the gene matches: 9. The CDR3 is made up of 13 amino acids. Germline V CDR1 and CDR2: DFQATT, SNEGSKA (reference sequence). Written as DNA, the CDR3 is TGCAGTGCGCTAGGACAGGGGAATCGAAAACTGTTTTTT. Amino acid sequence: CSALGQGNRKLFF.

The chain couples TRBV7-9 to TRBJ1-5; TRBD1 matches 8 bases. This CDR3 has 14 amino acids. J lost 7 bases, V lost 5 bases, and 7 bases had no gene match. The germline V gene encodes CDR1 SEHNR and CDR2 FQNEAQ (reference sequence). The CDR3 spells CASSRTGSDQPQHF. In nucleotides, the CDR3 is TGTGCCAGCAGCCGGACAGGGTCGGACCAGCCCCAGCATTTT.

This clonotype was detected only a few times. This chain links TRBV20-1 with TRBJ1-5; 11 positions agree with TRBD1. This CDR3 contains 16 residues. V lost 3 bases to trimming and J lost 2 bases; unmatched junction nucleotides: 6. CDR1 and CDR2 from the germline V gene are DFQATT and SNEGSKA (reference sequence). The chain's CDR3 is CSARRTGGAGNQPQHF. The CDR3 coding sequence is TGCAGTGCTAGGAGGACAGGGGGCGCGGGCAATCAGCCCCAGCATTTT.

Details on this clonotype: No conserved phenylalanine or tryptophan is present at the end of the CDR3, so a read error is the likely explanation. The limits of the CDR3 on the DNA are not certain, so only TCRdb's listed CDR3 is given. This chain joins TRBV7-3 and TRBJ2-3; TRBD2 is taken as the D call from the table, unchecked against the DNA. Germline CDR1 and CDR2: SGHTA and FQGTGA. With termini counted, the CDR3 has 20 amino acids. CDR3 protein: CASSLNGRGLAGAEHRYAVV.

This clonotype was seen a single time. The chain has TRBV7-6 and TRBJ2-3; 12 nucleotides match TRBD2. The CDR3 is made up of 17 amino acids. Germline lookup yields CDR1 SGHVS and CDR2 FNYEAQ. J was trimmed by 2 bases and V by 5 bases; bases with no gene match: 8. The DNA for the CDR3 is TGTGCCAGCAGCCCGCGACTAGCGGGGGTGCTCACAGATACGCAGTATTTT. This gives the protein CASSPRLAGVLTDTQYF.

The chain couples TRBV10-1 to TRBJ2-7, with a tentative D call TRBD1 (5 bases). The V end lost 0 bases, the J end lost 6 bases, and 12 bases lay between the germline ends. Germline assignment: CDR1 WNHNN and CDR2 SYGVQD (reference sequence). This CDR3 comprises 14 residues. The CDR3 sequence: CASSESGRVGEQYF. In DNA, the CDR3 is TGCGCCAGCAGTGAGTCGGGCAGGGTCGGCGAGCAGTACTTC.

V gene TRBV2 combines with J gene TRBJ1-5, with D tentatively TRBD1 (6 bases). The V end lost 8 bases, the J end lost 0 bases, and 11 bases lay between the germline ends. The CDR3 loop spans 14 amino acids. Per the germline V gene, CDR1 is SNHLY and CDR2 is FYNNEI. The CDR3 bases are TGTGCCAGCGCCGGACAGCTTAGCAATCAGCCCCAGCATTTT. It specifies CASAGQLSNQPQHF.

About this clonotype: At one end the junction does not follow the germline gene, possibly because of a read error. The chain carries TRBV7-9 and TRBJ2-3; D call uncertain. Looked up from germline, CDR1 is SEHNR and CDR2 is FQNEAQ (reference sequence). The CDR3 loop spans 18 amino acids. CDR3 protein: CASSLVLGLGSATHTQYF. CDR3 DNA: TGTGCCAGCAGCTTAGTGCTGGGCCTGGGGTCCGCCACACATACGCAGTATTTT.

This clonotype was recorded at least ten times. The rearrangement uses TRBV9 and TRBJ1-1, with D unresolved. Trimming removed 0 bases at V and 3 bases at J, with 3 bases between. From germline, CDR1 is SGDLS and CDR2 YYNGEE. The CDR3 sequence is 12 residues long. CDR3 DNA sequence: TGTGCCAGCAGCGTAGGGGACACTGAAGCTTTCTTT. Its translation: CASSVGDTEAFF.

This clonotype was detected a few times. CDR3 sequence: CASSLEAGSNEAFF. In DNA form, the CDR3 reads TGTGCCAGCAGCTTAGAAGCAGGGTCCAATGAAGCTTTCTTT. The chain is built from TRBV7-6 and TRBJ1-1, with D perhaps matching TRBD1 (5 bases). The CDR3 length is 14 residues. Germline lookup yields CDR1 SGHVS and CDR2 FNYEAQ. Trimming took 1 base from V and 7 from J, leaving 13 bases between them.

Details on this clonotype: The junction and the germline gene differ at one end; a read error may be behind it. This chain links TRBV2 with TRBJ2-7; 14 bases match TRBD2. Germline CDR1 SNHLY, CDR2 FYNNEI. This CDR3 has 15 amino acids. The CDR3 is CASREGLAGGGEQYF. The CDR3 bases are TGTGCCAGCAGGGAAGGACTAGCGGGAGGTGGCGAGCAGTACTTC.